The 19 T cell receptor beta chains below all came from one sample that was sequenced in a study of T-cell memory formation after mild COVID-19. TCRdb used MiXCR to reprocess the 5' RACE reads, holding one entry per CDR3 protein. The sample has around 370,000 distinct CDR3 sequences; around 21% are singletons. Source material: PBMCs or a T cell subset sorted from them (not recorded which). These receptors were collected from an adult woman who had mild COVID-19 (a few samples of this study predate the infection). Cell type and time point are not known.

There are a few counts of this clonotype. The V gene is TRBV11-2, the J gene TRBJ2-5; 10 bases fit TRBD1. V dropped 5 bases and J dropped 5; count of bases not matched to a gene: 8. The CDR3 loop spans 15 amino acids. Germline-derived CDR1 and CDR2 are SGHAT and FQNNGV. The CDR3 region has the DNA TGTGCCAGCAGCCAGGGGGCGGGACAGGGGGAGACCCAGTACTTC. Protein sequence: CASSQGAGQGETQYF.

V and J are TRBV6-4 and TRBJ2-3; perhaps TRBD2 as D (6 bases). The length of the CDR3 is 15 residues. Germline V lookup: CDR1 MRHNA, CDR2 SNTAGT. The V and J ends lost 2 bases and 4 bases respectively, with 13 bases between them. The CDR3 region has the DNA TGTGCCAGCAGTGACAGTGAGGGCGGGGCAGATACGCAGTATTTT. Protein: CASSDSEGGADTQYF.

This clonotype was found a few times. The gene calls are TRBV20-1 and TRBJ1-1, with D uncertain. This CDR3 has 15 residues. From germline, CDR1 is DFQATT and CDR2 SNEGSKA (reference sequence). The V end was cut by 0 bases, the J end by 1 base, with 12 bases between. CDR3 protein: CSARDHGRPNTEAFF. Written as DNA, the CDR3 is TGCAGTGCTAGAGATCACGGACGACCGAACACTGAAGCTTTCTTT.

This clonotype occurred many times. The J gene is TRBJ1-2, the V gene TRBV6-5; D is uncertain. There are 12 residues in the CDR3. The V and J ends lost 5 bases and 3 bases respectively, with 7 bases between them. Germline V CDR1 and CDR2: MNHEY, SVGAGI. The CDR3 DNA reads TGTGCCAGCAGTCAACGGGACTATGGCTACACCTTC. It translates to CASSQRDYGYTF.

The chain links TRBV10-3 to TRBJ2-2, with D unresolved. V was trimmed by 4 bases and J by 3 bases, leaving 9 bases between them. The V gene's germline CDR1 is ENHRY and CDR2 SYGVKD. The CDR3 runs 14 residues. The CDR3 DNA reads TGTGCCATCAGTGTCAGTCCACACACCGGGGAGCTGTTTTTT. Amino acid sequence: CAISVSPHTGELFF.

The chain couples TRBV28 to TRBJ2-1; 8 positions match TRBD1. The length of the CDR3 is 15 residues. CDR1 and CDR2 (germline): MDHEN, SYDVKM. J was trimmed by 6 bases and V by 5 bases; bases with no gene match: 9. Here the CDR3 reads CASSLWTGTTNEQFF. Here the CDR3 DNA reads TGTGCCAGCAGTCTTTGGACAGGGACCACCAATGAGCAGTTCTTC.

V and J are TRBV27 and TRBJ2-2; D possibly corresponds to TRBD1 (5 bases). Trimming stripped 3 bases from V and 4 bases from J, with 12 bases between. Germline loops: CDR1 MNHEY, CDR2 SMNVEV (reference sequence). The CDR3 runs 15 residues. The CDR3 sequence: CASSLGQGFTGELFF. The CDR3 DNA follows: TGTGCCAGCAGTTTGGGGCAGGGATTCACCGGGGAGCTGTTTTTT.

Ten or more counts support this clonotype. The DNA for the CDR3 is TGTGCCAGCAGCAACACCAACCAGGGGGGGAATTCACCCCTCCACTTT. Translation gives CASSNTNQGGNSPLHF. V is TRBV25-1 and J is TRBJ1-6; 7 bases map to TRBD1. CDR3 length equals 16 residues. The trim removed 6 bases at V and 7 bases at J, leaving 12 bases unmatched. CDR1 and CDR2 from the germline V gene are MGHDK and SYGVNS.

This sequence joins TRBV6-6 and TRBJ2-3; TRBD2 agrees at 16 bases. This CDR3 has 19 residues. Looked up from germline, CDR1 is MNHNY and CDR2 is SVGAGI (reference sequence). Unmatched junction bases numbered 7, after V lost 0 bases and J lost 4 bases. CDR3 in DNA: TGTGCCAGCAGTTACTCGGGACTAGCGGGAGGGATTAGGGCAGATACGCAGTATTTT. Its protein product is CASSYSGLAGGIRADTQYF.

The DNA of the CDR3 is TGTGCCAGCAGCACGAGACAGGGCGGCACTGAAGCTTTCTTT. Protein: CASSTRQGGTEAFF. This chain joins TRBV11-2 and TRBJ1-1, with 7 bases matching TRBD1. CDR1 and CDR2 (germline): SGHAT, FQNNGV. Unmatched junction bases numbered 7, after V lost 5 bases and J lost 4 bases. The CDR3 is 14 residues long.

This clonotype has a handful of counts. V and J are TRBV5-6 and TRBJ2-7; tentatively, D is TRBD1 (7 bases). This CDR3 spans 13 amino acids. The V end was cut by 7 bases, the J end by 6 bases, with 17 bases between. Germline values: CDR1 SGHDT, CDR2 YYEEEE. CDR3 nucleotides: TGTGCCAGCCAGGGGGGCTTTCCCTCCGAGCAGTACTTC. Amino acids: CASQGGFPSEQYF.

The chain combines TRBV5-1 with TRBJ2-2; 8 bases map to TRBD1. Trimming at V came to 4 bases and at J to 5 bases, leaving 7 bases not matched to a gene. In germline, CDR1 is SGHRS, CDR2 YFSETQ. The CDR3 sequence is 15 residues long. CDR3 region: CASSTGQGSTGELFF. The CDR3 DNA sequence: TGCGCCAGCAGCACTGGACAGGGCTCAACCGGGGAGCTGTTTTTT.

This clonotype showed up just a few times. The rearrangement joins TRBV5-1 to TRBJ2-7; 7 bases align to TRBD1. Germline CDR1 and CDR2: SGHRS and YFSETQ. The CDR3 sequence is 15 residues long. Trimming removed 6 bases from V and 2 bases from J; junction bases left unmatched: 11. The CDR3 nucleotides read TGCGCCAGCACGGTGTTCCCGACAGGGACCTACGAGCAGTACTTC. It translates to CASTVFPTGTYEQYF.

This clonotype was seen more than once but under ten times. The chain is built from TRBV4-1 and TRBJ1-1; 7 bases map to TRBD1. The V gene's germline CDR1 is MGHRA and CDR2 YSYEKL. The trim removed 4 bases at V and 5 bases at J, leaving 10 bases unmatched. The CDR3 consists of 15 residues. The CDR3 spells CASSPSTGELTEAFF. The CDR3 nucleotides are TGCGCCAGCAGCCCCTCAACAGGGGAACTTACTGAAGCTTTCTTT.

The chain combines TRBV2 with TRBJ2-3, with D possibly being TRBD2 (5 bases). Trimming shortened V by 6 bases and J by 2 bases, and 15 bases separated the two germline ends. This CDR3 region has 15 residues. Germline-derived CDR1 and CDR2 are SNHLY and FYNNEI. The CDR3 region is CASSDLGVSTDTQYF. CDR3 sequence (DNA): TGTGCCAGCAGCGACCTCGGGGTCTCCACAGATACGCAGTATTTT.

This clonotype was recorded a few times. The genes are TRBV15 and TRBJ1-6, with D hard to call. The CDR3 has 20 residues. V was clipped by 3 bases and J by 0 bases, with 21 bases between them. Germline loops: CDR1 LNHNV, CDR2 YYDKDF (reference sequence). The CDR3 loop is CATSRRRLRAIPSYNSPLHF. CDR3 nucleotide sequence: TGTGCCACCAGCAGGCGACGTTTGAGGGCCATACCCTCCTATAATTCACCCCTCCACTTT.

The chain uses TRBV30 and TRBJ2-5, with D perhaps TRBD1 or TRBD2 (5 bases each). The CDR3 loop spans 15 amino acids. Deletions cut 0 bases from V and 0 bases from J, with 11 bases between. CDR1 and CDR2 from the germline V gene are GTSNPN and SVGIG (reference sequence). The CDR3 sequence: CAWSVGQGDQETQYF. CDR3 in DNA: TGTGCCTGGAGTGTAGGGCAGGGAGACCAAGAGACCCAGTACTTC.

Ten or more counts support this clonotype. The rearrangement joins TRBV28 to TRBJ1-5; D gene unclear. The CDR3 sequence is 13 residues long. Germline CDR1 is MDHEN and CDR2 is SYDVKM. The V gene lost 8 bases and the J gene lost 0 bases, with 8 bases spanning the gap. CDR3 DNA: TGTGCCAGCGAAGCCGATAGCAATCAGCCCCAGCATTTT. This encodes CASEADSNQPQHF.

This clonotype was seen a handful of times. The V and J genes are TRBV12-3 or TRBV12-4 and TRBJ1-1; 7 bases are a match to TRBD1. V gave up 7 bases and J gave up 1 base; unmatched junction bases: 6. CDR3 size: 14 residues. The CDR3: CASKQGWENTEAFF. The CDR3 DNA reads TGTGCCAGCAAACAGGGGTGGGAGAACACTGAAGCTTTCTTT.